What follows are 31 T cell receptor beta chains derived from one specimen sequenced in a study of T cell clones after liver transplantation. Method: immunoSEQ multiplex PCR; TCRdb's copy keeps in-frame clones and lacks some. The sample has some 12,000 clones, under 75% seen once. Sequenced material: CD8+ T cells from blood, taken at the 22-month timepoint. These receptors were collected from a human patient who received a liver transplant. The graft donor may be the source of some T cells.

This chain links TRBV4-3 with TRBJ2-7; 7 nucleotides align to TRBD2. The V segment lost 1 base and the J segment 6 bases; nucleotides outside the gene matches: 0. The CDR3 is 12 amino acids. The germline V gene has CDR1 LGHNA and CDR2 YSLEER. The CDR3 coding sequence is TGCGCCAGCAGCCAAGGGGGGGGCGAGCAGTACTTC. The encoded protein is CASSQGGGEQYF.

The CDR3 sequence is CASSHDLRVSSYNEQFF. The CDR3, as DNA: TGCGCCAGCAGCCATGACCTCAGGGTAAGCTCCTACAATGAGCAGTTCTTC. The rearrangement links TRBV4-3 to TRBJ2-1, with D possibly being TRBD1 (5 bases). Germline CDR1 LGHNA, CDR2 YSLEER. The CDR3 is made up of 17 amino acids. The V end was cut by 3 bases, the J end by 0 bases, with 15 bases between.

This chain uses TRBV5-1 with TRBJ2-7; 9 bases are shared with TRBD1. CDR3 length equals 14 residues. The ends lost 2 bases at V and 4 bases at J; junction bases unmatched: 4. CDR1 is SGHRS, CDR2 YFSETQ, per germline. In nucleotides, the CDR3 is TGCGCCAGCAGCTTCGGGACAGGGACTTACGAGCAGTACTTC. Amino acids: CASSFGTGTYEQYF.

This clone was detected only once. The DNA for the CDR3 is TGTGCCACCAGCCAAAGGACAGGGGCAGAGACCCAGTACTTC. Its protein product is CATSQRTGAETQYF. The rearrangement links TRBV15 to TRBJ2-5; 9 nucleotides align to TRBD1. Germline CDR1 reads LNHNV; CDR2 reads YYDKDF (reference sequence). V lost 5 bases and J lost 4; bases outside the gene matches: 5. CDR3 length equals 14 residues.

The CDR3 region has the DNA TGTGCCAGCAGTGAAACTTCCCCGGCGGATACGCAGTATTTT. Its translation is CASSETSPADTQYF. V gene TRBV2 combines with J gene TRBJ2-3; the D is unclear. Germline V gene sequence: CDR1 SNHLY, CDR2 FYNNEI. CDR3 length: 14 residues. Trimming cost V 2 bases and J 6 bases, with 12 bases left between them.

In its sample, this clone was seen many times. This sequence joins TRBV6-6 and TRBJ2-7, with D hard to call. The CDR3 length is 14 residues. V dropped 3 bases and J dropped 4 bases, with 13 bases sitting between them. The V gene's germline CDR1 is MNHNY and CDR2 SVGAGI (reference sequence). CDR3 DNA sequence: TGTGCCAGCAGTTATGGGCTGGTGTCGTACGAGCAGTACTTC. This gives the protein CASSYGLVSYEQYF.

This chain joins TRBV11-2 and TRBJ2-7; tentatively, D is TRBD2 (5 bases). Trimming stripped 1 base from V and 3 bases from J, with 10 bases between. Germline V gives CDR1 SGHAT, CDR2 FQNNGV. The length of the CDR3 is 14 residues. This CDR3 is CASSLGGAVYEQYF. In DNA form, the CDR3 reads TGTGCCAGCAGCTTAGGGGGAGCAGTCTACGAGCAGTACTTC. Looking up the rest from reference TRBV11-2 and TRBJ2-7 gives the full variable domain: EAGVAQSPRYKIIEKRQSVAFWCNPISGHATLYWYQQILGQGPKLLIQFQNNGVVDDSQLPKDRFSAERLKGVDSTLKIQPAKLEDSAVYLCASSLGGAVYEQYFGPGTRLTVT.

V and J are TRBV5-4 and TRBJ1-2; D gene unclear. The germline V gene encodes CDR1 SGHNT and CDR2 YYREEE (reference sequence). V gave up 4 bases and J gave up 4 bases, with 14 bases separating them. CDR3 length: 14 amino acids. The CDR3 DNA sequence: TGTGCCAGCAGCCCATCCGGGAACCCCTATGGCTACACCTTC. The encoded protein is CASSPSGNPYGYTF.

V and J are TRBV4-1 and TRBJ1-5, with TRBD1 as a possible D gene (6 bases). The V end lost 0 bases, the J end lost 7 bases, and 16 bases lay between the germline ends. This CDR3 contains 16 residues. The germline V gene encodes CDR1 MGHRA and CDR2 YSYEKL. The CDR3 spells CASSQERLQGSQPQHF. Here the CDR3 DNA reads TGCGCCAGCAGCCAAGAGCGACTACAGGGTTCCCAGCCCCAGCATTTT.

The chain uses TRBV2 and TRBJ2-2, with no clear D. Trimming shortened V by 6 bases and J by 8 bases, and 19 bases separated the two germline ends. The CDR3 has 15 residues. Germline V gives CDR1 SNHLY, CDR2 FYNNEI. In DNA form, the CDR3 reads TGTGCCAGCAGGATACCCTTATATGAGAGTGGGGAGCTGTTTTTT. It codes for CASRIPLYESGELFF.

The CDR3 here is CASSLDRENTGELFF. CDR3 DNA: TGTGCCAGCAGCTTGGACAGGGAAAACACCGGGGAGCTGTTTTTT. V is TRBV5-6 and J is TRBJ2-2, with D perhaps matching TRBD1 (6 bases). Germline V CDR1 and CDR2: SGHDT, YYEEEE. This CDR3 comprises 15 residues. Trimming shortened V by 0 bases and J by 2 bases, and 8 bases separated the two germline ends.

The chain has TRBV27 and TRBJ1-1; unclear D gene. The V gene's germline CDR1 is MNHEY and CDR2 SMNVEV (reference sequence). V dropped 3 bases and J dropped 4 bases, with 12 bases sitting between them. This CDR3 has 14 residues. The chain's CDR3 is CASSFLGGSTEAFF. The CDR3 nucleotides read TGTGCCAGCAGTTTTCTGGGCGGGAGCACTGAAGCTTTCTTT.

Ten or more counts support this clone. The CDR3 here is CSVRTGGDEKLFF. The CDR3 region has the DNA TGCAGCGTGCGGACAGGGGGAGATGAAAAACTGTTTTTT. The chain is built from TRBV29-1 and TRBJ1-4, with 10 bases lining up with TRBD1. CDR1 and CDR2 from the germline V gene are SQVTM and ANQGSEA. J lost 6 bases, V lost 6 bases, and 4 bases had no gene match. The CDR3 is made up of 13 amino acids. Full variable domain (missing parts from reference TRBV29-1 and TRBJ1-4): SAVISQKPSRDICQRGTSLTIQCQVDSQVTMMFWYRQQPGQSLTLIATANQGSEATYESGFVIDKFPISRPNLTFSTLTVSNMSPEDSSIYLCSVRTGGDEKLFFGSGTQLSVL.

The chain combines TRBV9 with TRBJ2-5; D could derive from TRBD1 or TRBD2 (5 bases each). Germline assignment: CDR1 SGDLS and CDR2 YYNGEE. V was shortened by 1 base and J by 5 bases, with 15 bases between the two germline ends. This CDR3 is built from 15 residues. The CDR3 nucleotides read TGTGCCAGCAGCGTAAGCTGGGGGTGGGCGGAGACCCAGTACTTC. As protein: CASSVSWGWAETQYF.

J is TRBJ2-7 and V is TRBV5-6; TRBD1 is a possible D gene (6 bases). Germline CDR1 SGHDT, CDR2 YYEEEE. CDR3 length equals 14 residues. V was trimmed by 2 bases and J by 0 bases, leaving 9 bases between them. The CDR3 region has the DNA TGTGCCAGCAGCTTAGGGGGACCCTCCTACGAGCAGTACTTC. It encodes CASSLGGPSYEQYF.

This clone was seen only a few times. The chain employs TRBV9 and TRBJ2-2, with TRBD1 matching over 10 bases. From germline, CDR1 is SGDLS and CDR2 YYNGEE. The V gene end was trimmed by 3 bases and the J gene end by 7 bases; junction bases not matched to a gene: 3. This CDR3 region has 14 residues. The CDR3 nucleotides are TGTGCCAGCAGCGCGGACAGGGGGTTCGGGGAGCTGTTTTTT. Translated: CASSADRGFGELFF.

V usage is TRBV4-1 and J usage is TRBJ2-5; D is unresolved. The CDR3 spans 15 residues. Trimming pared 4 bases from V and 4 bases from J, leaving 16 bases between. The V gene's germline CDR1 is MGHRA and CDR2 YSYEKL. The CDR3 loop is CASSLGRNEVETQYF. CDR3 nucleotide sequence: TGCGCCAGCAGCCTAGGAAGAAACGAGGTAGAGACCCAGTACTTC.

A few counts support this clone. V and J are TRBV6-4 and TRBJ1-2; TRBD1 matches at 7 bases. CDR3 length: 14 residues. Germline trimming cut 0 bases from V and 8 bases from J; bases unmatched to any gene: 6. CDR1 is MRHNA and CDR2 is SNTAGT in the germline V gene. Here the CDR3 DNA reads TGTGCCAGCAGTGACTCGGTAGGGGGCGGGGGCTACACCTTC. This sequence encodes CASSDSVGGGGYTF.

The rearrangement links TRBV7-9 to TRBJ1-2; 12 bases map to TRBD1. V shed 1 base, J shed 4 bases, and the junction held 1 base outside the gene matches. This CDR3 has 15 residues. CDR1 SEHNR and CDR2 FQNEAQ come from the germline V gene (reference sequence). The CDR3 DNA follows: TGTGCCAGCAGCTTAGGGGACAGGGGGCTCTATGGCTACACCTTC. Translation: CASSLGDRGLYGYTF.

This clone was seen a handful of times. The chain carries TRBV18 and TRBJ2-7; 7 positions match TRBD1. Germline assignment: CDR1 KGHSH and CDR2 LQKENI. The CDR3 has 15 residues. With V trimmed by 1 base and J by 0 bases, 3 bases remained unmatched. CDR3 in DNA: TGTGCCAGCTCACCACTGAACAGGGGCTCCTACGAGCAGTACTTC. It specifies CASSPLNRGSYEQYF.

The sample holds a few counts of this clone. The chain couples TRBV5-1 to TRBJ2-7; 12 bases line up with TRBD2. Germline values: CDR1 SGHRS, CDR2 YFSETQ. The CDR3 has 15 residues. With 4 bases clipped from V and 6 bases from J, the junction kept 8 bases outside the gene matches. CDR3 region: CASSVTSGGPLEQYF. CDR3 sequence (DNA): TGCGCCAGCAGCGTAACTAGCGGGGGGCCCCTCGAGCAGTACTTC.

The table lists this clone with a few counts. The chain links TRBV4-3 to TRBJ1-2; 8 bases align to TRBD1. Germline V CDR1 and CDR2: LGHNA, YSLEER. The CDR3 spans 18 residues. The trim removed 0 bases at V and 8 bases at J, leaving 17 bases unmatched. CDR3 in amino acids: CASSQDNEVTGGKEGYTF. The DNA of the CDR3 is TGCGCCAGCAGCCAAGATAACGAAGTTACAGGGGGGAAGGAGGGCTACACCTTC.

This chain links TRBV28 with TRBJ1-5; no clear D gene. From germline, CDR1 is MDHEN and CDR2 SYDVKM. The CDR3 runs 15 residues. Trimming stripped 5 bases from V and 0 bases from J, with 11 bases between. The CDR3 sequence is CASSRTGLSNQPQHF. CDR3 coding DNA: TGTGCCAGCAGTCGGACCGGTCTTAGCAATCAGCCCCAGCATTTT.

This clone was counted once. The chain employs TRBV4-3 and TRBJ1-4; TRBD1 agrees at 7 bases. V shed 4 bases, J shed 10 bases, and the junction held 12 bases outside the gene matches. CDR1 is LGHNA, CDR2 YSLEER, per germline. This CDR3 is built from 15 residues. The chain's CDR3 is CASSPGRQGGGKLFF. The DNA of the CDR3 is TGCGCCAGCAGCCCAGGGCGACAGGGAGGCGGAAAACTGTTTTTT.

CDR3 sequence: CASSAGQHQETQYF. CDR3 DNA sequence: TGTGCCAGCAGCGCCGGACAGCATCAAGAGACCCAGTACTTC. This chain connects TRBV27 to TRBJ2-5; the D gene is possibly TRBD1 (6 bases). This CDR3 is 14 amino acids long. Germline-derived CDR1 and CDR2 are MNHEY and SMNVEV (reference sequence). The ends were cut back, 6 bases at V and 2 bases at J, with 13 bases in the middle.

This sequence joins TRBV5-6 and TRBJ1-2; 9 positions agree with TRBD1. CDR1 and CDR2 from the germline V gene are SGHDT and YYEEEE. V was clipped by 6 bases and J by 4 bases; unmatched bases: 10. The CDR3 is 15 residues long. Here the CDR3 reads CASNPAGTGSYGYTF. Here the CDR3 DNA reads TGTGCCAGCAACCCGGCCGGGACAGGGAGCTATGGCTACACCTTC.

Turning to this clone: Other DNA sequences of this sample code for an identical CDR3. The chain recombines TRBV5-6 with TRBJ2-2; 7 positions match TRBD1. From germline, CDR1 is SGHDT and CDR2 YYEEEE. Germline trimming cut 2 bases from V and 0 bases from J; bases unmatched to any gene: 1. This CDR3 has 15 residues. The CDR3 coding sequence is TGTGCCAGCAGCTTCGGGACAGCGAACACCGGGGAGCTGTTTTTT. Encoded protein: CASSFGTANTGELFF.

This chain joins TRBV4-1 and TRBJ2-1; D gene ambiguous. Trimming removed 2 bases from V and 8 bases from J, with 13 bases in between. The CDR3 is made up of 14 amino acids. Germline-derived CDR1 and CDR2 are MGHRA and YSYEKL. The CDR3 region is CASSQSPRVYEQFF. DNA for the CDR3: TGCGCCAGCAGCCAATCTCCTCGGGTGTATGAGCAGTTCTTC.

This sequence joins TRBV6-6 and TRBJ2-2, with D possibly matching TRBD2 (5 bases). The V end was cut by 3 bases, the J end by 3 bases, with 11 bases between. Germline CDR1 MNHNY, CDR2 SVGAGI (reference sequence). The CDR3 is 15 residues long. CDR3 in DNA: TGTGCCAGCAGTTATTTAAGCGGCGACACCGGGGAGCTGTTTTTT. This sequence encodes CASSYLSGDTGELFF.

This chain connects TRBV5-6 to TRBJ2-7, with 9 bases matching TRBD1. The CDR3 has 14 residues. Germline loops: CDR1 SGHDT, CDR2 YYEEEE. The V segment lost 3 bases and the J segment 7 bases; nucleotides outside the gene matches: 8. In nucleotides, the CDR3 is TGTGCCAGCAGCTCTACCGGGACAGGGAGGGAGCAGTACTTC. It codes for CASSSTGTGREQYF.

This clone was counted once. CDR3 in DNA: TGTGCCAGCAGCTTAGGAACAGGGGGTAGGGATACGCAGTATTTT. This encodes CASSLGTGGRDTQYF. The V and J genes are TRBV7-7 and TRBJ2-3; 8 bases line up with TRBD1. V shed 1 base and J 6 bases; nucleotides not matched to a gene: 6. Germline V gene lookup returns CDR1 SSHAT and CDR2 FNYEAQ (reference sequence). The CDR3 runs to 15 residues.